A selection of T cell receptor beta chains follows, all from one sample in a study of cytomegalovirus exposure and HLA in healthy donors. The data were produced by immunoSEQ multiplex PCR, yet TCRdb's version contains in-frame clones alone and is incomplete. This repertoire shows 200,000 to 250,000 clones, over 80% found once; its top ten account for 5.4%. The source material was PBMCs. Receptors were obtained from a woman aged 40 to 49 in good health and CMV-seropositive. Both conserved end residues are part of each CDR3. Each record gives: D gene, J gene, clone size, V gene, CDR3 DNA, CDR3 protein. The D gene is left open where the match is weak. Not every row has a clone size; where given, it reads once, few, many or a size class.

TRBD1 TRBJ1-1 . TRBV30 TGTGCCTGGTCGCCGTGGACAGGGGGGGGGAACACTGAAGCTTTCTTT CAWSPWTGGGNTEAFF
. TRBJ1-2 . TRBV5-4 TGTGCCAGCAGCCTTACAGGGTTAAGCTATGGCTACACCTTC CASSLTGLSYGYTF
TRBD2 TRBJ2-5 once TRBV29-1 TGCAGCGTTGTATTTGCGGGAGGGTGGGAGACCCAGTACTTC CSVVFAGGWETQYF
TRBD1 TRBJ2-7 . TRBV5-4 TGTGCCGGTCGACAGGGGATGGGCTCCTACGAGCAGTACTTC CAGRQGMGSYEQYF
TRBD1 TRBJ2-7 once TRBV9 TGTGCCAGCAGCGTGGGGGACAGAACCTACGAGCAGTACTTC CASSVGDRTYEQYF
. TRBJ1-1 . TRBV18 TGTGCCAGCTCACAAAGGGGCGGGGATACGAACACTGAAGCTTTCTTT CASSQRGGDTNTEAFF
. TRBJ2-5 few TRBV6-5 TGTGCCAGCAGTTTCCAGGGACACAACCAAGAGACCCAGTACTTC CASSFQGHNQETQYF
. TRBJ2-3 . TRBV4-2 TGTGCCAGCAGCCAATCCGACTCCGACACAGATACGCAGTATTTT CASSQSDSDTDTQYF
. TRBJ1-5 . TRBV7-9 TGTTCCAGCAGCCTCCACGGGTACCCCGGGGTTCCCCAGCATTTT CSSSLHGYPGVPQHF
. TRBJ2-5 few TRBV5-4 TGTGCCAGCAGCTCCACGGGGTCTAGGGCAGAGACCCAGTACTTC CASSSTGSRAETQYF
. TRBJ1-2 . TRBV18 TGTGCCAGCTCAACCCAGGGGTATGGCTACACCTTC CASSTQGYGYTF
. TRBJ1-1 . TRBV11-3 TGTGCCAGCAGACAGGGTCCCTTCGAAGCTTTCTTT CASRQGPFEAFF
. TRBJ1-3 . TRBV4-1 TGCGCCAGCAGCCAAGGGGTCCTGGAGAACACCATATATTTT CASSQGVLENTIYF
. TRBJ2-7 few TRBV10-3 TGTGCCATCAGTGAGGGACAGTCGTACGAGCAGTACTTC CAISEGQSYEQYF
TRBD2 TRBJ2-1 . TRBV7-2 TGTGCCAGCAGCTTAGTACTAGCGGGTGGGTTCAATGAGCAGTTCTTC CASSLVLAGGFNEQFF
. TRBJ2-3 . TRBV7-9 TGTGCCAGCAGCTCCTCGGGTGCAGATACGCAGTATTTT CASSSSGADTQYF
. TRBJ1-1 . TRBV30 TGTGCCTGGAATAAGCACACTGAAGCTTTCTTT CAWNKHTEAFF
TRBD1 TRBJ1-2 . TRBV4-2 TGTGCCAGCAGCCAGCGGGACAGGGTCAACTATGGCTACACCTTC CASSQRDRVNYGYTF
. TRBJ1-2 . TRBV7-3 TGTGCCAGCAGCCTCATGGGGGGTTTGGACTATGGCTACACCTTC CASSLMGGLDYGYTF
. TRBJ1-1 once TRBV5-1 TGCGCCAGCAGGCCAGGGTCCAGGGTCACTGAAGCTTTCTTT CASRPGSRVTEAFF
TRBD1 TRBJ1-1 . TRBV19 TGTGCCAGTAGTGGACAGGGGGCTGAAGCTTTCTTT CASSGQGAEAFF
. TRBJ2-1 . TRBV15 TGTGCCACCAGCAGAGCCCGACAGGTAGCCTCCTACAATGAGCAGTTCTTC CATSRARQVASYNEQFF
. TRBJ1-2 few TRBV5-4 TGTGCCAGCAGCTTGGCAAGCAAAGCGGTGGGCTACACCTTC CASSLASKAVGYTF
. TRBJ1-5 . TRBV18 TGTGCCAGCCGGGGCAGGGGAAGCAATCAGCCCCAGCATTTT CASRGRGSNQPQHF
. TRBJ2-1 . TRBV5-1 TGCGCCAGCAGCTTAAGAGACAGCTACAATGAGCAGTTCTTC CASSLRDSYNEQFF
. TRBJ2-7 once TRBV20-1 TGCAGTGCTAGCGGGGGAGAGGAGCAGTACTTC CSASGGEEQYF
TRBD2 TRBJ2-3 . TRBV9 TGTGCCAGCAGCCCGGGGGGGGTTCTTAGCACAGATACGCAGTATTTT CASSPGGVLSTDTQYF
. TRBJ1-1 few TRBV5-1 TGCGCCAGCAGTTCTCAGGGGCAGAACACTGAAGCTTTCTTT CASSSQGQNTEAFF
TRBD1 TRBJ2-5 . TRBV19 TGTGCCAGTAGCGGGACAGGGGGCGGCCTCTTTCAAGAGACCCAGTACTTC CASSGTGGGLFQETQYF
. TRBJ2-4 . TRBV6-1 TGTGCCAGCAGTGAAGGACTGAGAGTTTCCATTCAGTACTTC CASSEGLRVSIQYF
TRBD1 TRBJ1-2 . TRBV28 TGTGCCAGCAGCTCCCCGGCCGACAGGGGGCGAAGTGGCTACACCTTC CASSSPADRGRSGYTF
. TRBJ2-5 . TRBV6-6 TGTGCCAGCAGTCGTGGACTCCCCAGGTACTTC CASSRGLPRYF
. TRBJ2-7 . TRBV14 TGTGCCAGCAGCCAGCTAAGCGGGCAGTTCTACGAGCAGTACTTC CASSQLSGQFYEQYF
. TRBJ2-2 . TRBV7-7 TGTGCCAGCAGCTTAGTCGCAGGGGGGACCGGGGAGCTGTTTTTT CASSLVAGGTGELFF
. TRBJ1-1 . TRBV30 TGTGCCTGGGGGGACACCGGTACTGAAGCTTTCTTT CAWGDTGTEAFF
. TRBJ1-4 . TRBV7-9 TGTGCCAGCAGCTTACCAGGGGTTGAAAAACTGTTTTTT CASSLPGVEKLFF
. TRBJ2-7 . TRBV25-1 TGTGCCAGCAAAGAGGGTAGGCGGGACGAGCAGTACTTC CASKEGRRDEQYF
TRBD2 TRBJ2-1 . TRBV6-5 TGTGCCAGCAGTTCCGGGACTAGCGGGACAAATGAGCAGTTCTTC CASSSGTSGTNEQFF
. TRBJ2-3 once TRBV10-1 TGCGCCAGCAGTGGTACAGGGTTGGATACAGATACGCAGTATTTT CASSGTGLDTDTQYF
. TRBJ1-2 . TRBV25-1 TGTGCCAGCAGTGAACATCCAGGGTTGGCCGCTAACTATGGCTACACCTTC CASSEHPGLAANYGYTF
. TRBJ1-2 . TRBV28 TGTGCCAGCAGGGAACAGGGTTTGTATGTAGGCTACACCTTC CASREQGLYVGYTF
TRBD1 TRBJ1-2 . TRBV5-1 TGCGCCAGCAGCCCGGACAGGAATGGCTACACCTTC CASSPDRNGYTF
. TRBJ1-2 few TRBV6-1 TGTGCCAGCAGTGAAGGGAGGTTCCGGGATGGCTACACCTTC CASSEGRFRDGYTF